This T cell receptor (beta chain) came from a study of blood T cell repertoires in COVID-19. Looked up from germline, CDR1 is SGHRS and CDR2 is YFSETQ. The CDR3 runs to 14 residues. V lost 0 bases to trimming and J lost 5 bases; unmatched junction nucleotides: 4. Data came from immunoSEQ multiplex PCR; TCRdb stores just in-frame clones and leaves some out. The sample lists roughly 230,000 clones, 90% occurring once. The table lists this clone with a count of one. V gene TRBV5-1 combines with J gene TRBJ2-5; 7 bases are shared with TRBD1. The sample comprised peripheral blood. The source of this sequence is a woman aged 55 to 70 with COVID-19, enrolled during active disease. The CDR3 sequence is CASSLEGQRETQYF. CDR3 DNA: TGCGCCAGCAGCTTGGAGGGACAGCGGGAGACCCAGTACTTC.